Listed below are T cell receptor beta chains from one sample, sequenced in a study of blood T cell repertoires in COVID-19. Produced via immunoSEQ multiplex PCR; TCRdb's table is partial and in-frame only. The data contain about 250,000 clones, about 85% of them singletons. Sequenced: peripheral blood. Receptors were obtained from a man aged 18 to 30 with active or convalescent COVID-19. The conserved cysteine and the conserved F or W are not part of the CDR3 here.

j_call cdr3_length v_call cdr3_aa
TRBJ2-7 13 TRBV4-3 ASSQDRGPYYEQY
TRBJ1-2 11 TRBV27 ASSYSANYGYT
TRBJ1-1 10 TRBV28 ASSLGATEAF
TRBJ2-1 16 TRBV4-1 ASSQDPRASGIPNEQF
TRBJ1-2 10 TRBV30 AWEQGALGYT
TRBJ2-1 14 TRBV7-6 ASSLDTAGGSNEQF
TRBJ2-7 11 TRBV27 ASRWQGQYEQY
TRBJ2-3 10 TRBV15 ATSPSQDTQY
TRBJ2-2 11 TRBV2 ASSEQVTGELF
TRBJ1-2 12 TRBV2 ASSEVGRHYGYT
TRBJ2-2 14 TRBV5-6 ASSLLAGLSAGELF